This T cell receptor beta chain appears in the sequencing data of a study of blood T cell repertoires in COVID-19. The data were produced by immunoSEQ multiplex PCR, yet TCRdb's version contains in-frame clones alone and is incomplete. This table has some 300,000 clones, approximately 86% appearing once. The ends lost 3 bases at V and 3 bases at J; junction bases unmatched: 6. CDR1 and CDR2 from the germline V gene are SNHLY and FYNNEI. The CDR3 length is 15 residues. This receptor was identified in a woman between 70 and 85 years old with COVID-19, enrolled during active disease. The chain uses TRBV2 and TRBJ2-3; 7 bases map to TRBD1. Sequenced: peripheral blood. CDR3 nucleotides: TGTGCCAGCAGTGATTTGGGCAGGGGGACAGATACGCAGTATTTT. Translated: CASSDLGRGTDTQYF.